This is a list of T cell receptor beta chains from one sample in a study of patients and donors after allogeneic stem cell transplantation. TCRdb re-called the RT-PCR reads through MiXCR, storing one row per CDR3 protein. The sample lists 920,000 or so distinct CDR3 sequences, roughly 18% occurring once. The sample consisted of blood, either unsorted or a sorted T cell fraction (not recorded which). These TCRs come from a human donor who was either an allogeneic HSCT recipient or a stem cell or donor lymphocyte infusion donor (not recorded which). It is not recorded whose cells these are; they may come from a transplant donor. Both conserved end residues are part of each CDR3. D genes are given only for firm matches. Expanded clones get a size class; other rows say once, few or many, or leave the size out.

CATSDYPGGHSRNEQFF,TGTGCCACCAGTGATTACCCTGGGGGTCATAGTAGGAATGAGCAGTTCTTC,TRBV24-1,TRBJ2-1,-,-
CSAPPKGGNTEAFF,TGCAGTGCCCCCCCAAAGGGGGGAAACACTGAAGCTTTCTTT,TRBV20-1,TRBJ1-1,few,-
CASSLGGAGDEQFF,TGTGCTAGCAGCTTAGGAGGGGCCGGGGATGAGCAGTTCTTC,TRBV7-7,TRBJ2-1,-,-
CASRWGLAGKIQETQYF,TGTGCCAGCCGGTGGGGGCTAGCGGGGAAGATCCAAGAGACCCAGTACTTC,TRBV2,TRBJ2-5,few,TRBD2
CASSLESGGSYGYTF,TGTGCCAGCAGCTTGGAATCCGGGGGGAGCTATGGCTACACCTTC,TRBV5-6,TRBJ1-2,-,-
CASTLGRQPQHF,TGTGCCAGCACCCTTGGTCGTCAGCCCCAGCATTTT,TRBV12-3/TRBV12-4,TRBJ1-5,-,-
CASSARQGAGNEKLFF,TGTGCCAGCAGTGCCCGACAGGGGGCCGGTAATGAAAAACTGTTTTTT,TRBV25-1,TRBJ1-4,-,TRBD1
CASKQGGYYEQYF,TGCGCCAGCAAGCAGGGGGGATACTACGAGCAGTACTTC,TRBV5-1,TRBJ2-7,few,-
CAISESTGGNDGYTF,TGTGCCATCAGTGAGTCGACAGGGGGCAACGATGGCTACACCTTC,TRBV10-3,TRBJ1-2,once,TRBD1
CASSLLQGASYEQYF,TGCGCCAGCAGCTTACTACAGGGGGCTTCCTACGAGCAGTACTTC,TRBV5-1,TRBJ2-7,few,TRBD1
CASRTGTGPYNEQFF,TGTGCCAGTAGGACCGGGACAGGACCGTACAATGAGCAGTTCTTC,TRBV19,TRBJ2-1,-,TRBD1
CASSADRPTGELFF,TGTGCCAGCAGTGCGGACAGGCCTACCGGGGAGCTGTTTTTT,TRBV6-4,TRBJ2-2,-,TRBD1
CSALQGAPNTEAFF,TGCAGCGCCTTACAGGGGGCGCCGAACACTGAAGCTTTCTTT,TRBV29-1,TRBJ1-1,few,TRBD1
CASSRTSHNEKLFF,TGTGCCAGCAGCAGGACATCCCATAATGAAAAACTGTTTTTT,TRBV2,TRBJ1-4,many,-
CASSQGGITGELFF,TGCGCCAGCAGCCAAGGAGGCATCACCGGGGAGCTGTTTTTT,TRBV4-3,TRBJ2-2,-,-
CASSPSGGAAGELFF,TGTGCCAGCAGCCCTAGCGGGGGGGCCGCCGGGGAGCTGTTTTTT,TRBV6-1,TRBJ2-2,-,TRBD2
CASSHGTTTNEKLFF,TGTGCCAGCAGCCATGGGACCACAACTAATGAAAAACTGTTTTTT,TRBV5-5,TRBJ1-4,-,-
CASSFRRAPDRGGYTF,TGTGCCAGCAGCTTTCGTCGGGCTCCGGACAGGGGTGGTTACACCTTC,TRBV7-3,TRBJ1-2,-,TRBD1
CSVVGQHTDTQYF,TGCAGCGTTGTTGGACAGCACACAGATACGCAGTATTTT,TRBV29-1,TRBJ2-3,-,-
CSARGTGESYNSPLHF,TGCAGTGCTAGAGGGACAGGGGAATCCTATAATTCACCCCTCCACTTT,TRBV20-1,TRBJ1-6,few,TRBD1
CASSQGLAGGNEQFF,TGTGCCAGCAGCCAGGGACTAGCGGGGGGAAATGAGCAGTTCTTC,TRBV4-2,TRBJ2-1,many,TRBD2
CASSSNRGTPTWYGYTF,TGTGCCAGCAGCTCCAACAGGGGGACGCCTACGTGGTATGGCTACACCTTC,TRBV28,TRBJ1-2,-,TRBD1
CASSSLGSGRTDEQYF,TGTGCCAGCAGCTCGCTGGGTAGCGGGAGGACCGACGAGCAGTACTTC,TRBV7-9,TRBJ2-7,-,TRBD2
CASSLETPGGTGELFF,TGCGCCAGCAGCTTGGAGACCCCCGGTGGGACCGGGGAGCTGTTTTTT,TRBV5-1,TRBJ2-2,-,-
CASSQETSEAFF,TGTGCCAGCAGCCAAGAGACGTCTGAAGCTTTCTTT,TRBV4-2,TRBJ1-1,-,-
CASSQTSGGNTGELFF,TGCGCCAGCAGCCAGACTAGCGGGGGGAACACCGGGGAGCTGTTTTTT,TRBV5-1,TRBJ2-2,few,TRBD2
CASSYRREGTETQYF,TGTGCCAGCAGTTATAGACGGGAGGGTACCGAGACCCAGTACTTC,TRBV6-2/TRBV6-3,TRBJ2-5,-,TRBD2
CASSPLPPQGAYGELFF,TGTGCCAGCAGCCCTCTTCCCCCACAGGGGGCGTACGGGGAGCTGTTTTTT,TRBV7-9,TRBJ2-2,-,TRBD1
CASSQPTGGVYGYTF,TGTGCCAGCAGCCAACCGACAGGGGGCGTCTATGGCTACACCTTC,TRBV3-1,TRBJ1-2,few,TRBD1
CASSRGIPRHNQPQHF,TGTGCCAGCAGTCGGGGGATACCGCGACACAATCAGCCCCAGCATTTT,TRBV6-1,TRBJ1-5,many,-
CASSVGDVYEQYF,TGTGCCAGCAGTGTCGGCGATGTGTACGAGCAGTACTTC,TRBV2,TRBJ2-7,-,-
CASSLSGGTFNEQFF,TGTGCCAGCAGCTTATCCGGGGGTACATTCAATGAGCAGTTCTTC,TRBV7-9,TRBJ2-1,few,-
CASSYGWGNTEAFF,TGTGCCAGCAGTTATGGGTGGGGGAACACTGAAGCTTTCTTT,TRBV6-2/TRBV6-3,TRBJ1-1,few,-
CASSELGVGQGPVNTEAFF,TGTGCCAGCAGCGAGTTGGGAGTTGGACAGGGCCCGGTGAACACTGAAGCTTTCTTT,TRBV5-6,TRBJ1-1,-,TRBD1
CASSLVAGGYTGELFF,TGTGCCAGCAGTTTAGTGGCGGGGGGTTACACCGGGGAGCTGTTTTTT,TRBV27,TRBJ2-2,many,TRBD2
CASSITGRATEAFF,TGTGCCAGCAGCATCACAGGGAGGGCCACTGAAGCTTTCTTT,TRBV9,TRBJ1-1,-,-
CASRKGQRPGADTQYF,TGTGCCAGCCGAAAAGGCCAGCGCCCTGGGGCAGATACGCAGTATTTT,TRBV18,TRBJ2-3,few,-
CASSQAGETQPQHF,TGTGCCAGTAGTCAAGCCGGGGAAACTCAGCCCCAGCATTTT,TRBV19,TRBJ1-5,-,-
CASSLDLGSGEDEQFF,TGTGCCAGCAGCTTAGACCTAGGTTCGGGGGAGGATGAGCAGTTCTTC,TRBV11-2,TRBJ2-1,few,-
CATSSGGGSNQPQHF,TGTGCCACCAGTTCTGGAGGGGGGAGCAATCAGCCCCAGCATTTT,TRBV24-1,TRBJ1-5,many,-
CASSPPPGSGVNTGELFF,TGTGCCAGCAGCCCCCCTCCGGGGTCTGGTGTAAACACCGGGGAGCTGTTTTTT,TRBV11-1,TRBJ2-2,few,-
CSARGLAEDTQYF,TGCAGTGCTCGAGGACTAGCGGAGGATACGCAGTATTTT,TRBV20-1,TRBJ2-3,-,TRBD2
CASSPDGGSGNTIYF,TGTGCCAGCAGCCCGGACGGAGGCTCTGGAAACACCATATATTTT,TRBV12-3/TRBV12-4,TRBJ1-3,-,-
CASSEWGGEETQYF,TGTGCCAGCAGTGAGTGGGGAGGGGAAGAGACCCAGTACTTC,TRBV2,TRBJ2-5,few,TRBD2
CASTPTHGGEAFF,TGTGCCAGCACTCCCACGCACGGGGGGGAAGCTTTCTTT,TRBV27,TRBJ1-1,-,-
CASSIDRGNTEAFF,TGTGCCAGCAGCATTGACAGGGGTAACACTGAAGCTTTCTTT,TRBV12-3/TRBV12-4,TRBJ1-1,many,TRBD1
CASRIQGNGYEQYF,TGTGCCAGCAGAATACAGGGAAATGGCTACGAGCAGTACTTC,TRBV12-3/TRBV12-4,TRBJ2-7,few,-
CSAPTPGALYGYTF,TGCAGTGCTCCAACCCCCGGAGCACTTTATGGCTACACCTTC,TRBV20-1,TRBJ1-2,-,-
CASTYRGSGVSVDGYTF,TGTGCCAGCACCTACCGGGGGTCAGGGGTATCCGTAGATGGCTACACCTTC,TRBV12-3/TRBV12-4,TRBJ1-2,few,-
CASGGQANHQETQYF,TGTGCCAGCGGGGGACAGGCAAACCACCAAGAGACCCAGTACTTC,TRBV6-1,TRBJ2-5,-,TRBD1
CASSVQAGGRTDTQYF,TGTGCCAGCAGCGTACAAGCGGGAGGTAGGACAGATACGCAGTATTTT,TRBV9,TRBJ2-3,few,TRBD2
CASSQGAPYEQYF,TGTGCCAGCAGTCAGGGAGCCCCCTACGAGCAGTACTTC,TRBV5-6,TRBJ2-7,few,-
CSSGLAGVGDTQYF,TGCAGCTCGGGACTAGCGGGGGTTGGAGATACGCAGTATTTT,TRBV29-1,TRBJ2-3,few,TRBD2
CASSPWTGRTYEQYF,TGCGCCAGCAGCCCGTGGACAGGGAGAACCTACGAGCAGTACTTC,TRBV5-1,TRBJ2-7,many,TRBD1
CASATLYEQYF,TGTGCTAGTGCCACCCTGTACGAGCAGTACTTC,TRBV12-5,TRBJ2-7,-,-
CASSLALRFSEQYF,TGCGCCAGCAGCTTGGCACTCCGTTTTAGCGAGCAGTACTTC,TRBV5-1,TRBJ2-7,few,-
CASSLDTGTGGGEQFF,TGCGCCAGCAGCTTGGACACCGGGACAGGGGGCGGTGAGCAGTTCTTC,TRBV5-1,TRBJ2-1,-,TRBD1
CASSRKGVITEAFF,TGTGCCAGCAGCCGAAAAGGGGTCATCACTGAAGCTTTCTTT,TRBV7-2,TRBJ1-1,few,-
CASSYVGLARGTDTQYF,TGTGCCAGCAGTTACGTGGGACTAGCGAGGGGCACAGATACGCAGTATTTT,TRBV6-5,TRBJ2-3,-,TRBD2
CASSQSRGTYEQYF,TGTGCCAGCAGCCAATCCCGGGGTACCTACGAGCAGTACTTC,TRBV16,TRBJ2-7,few,-